This record concerns one TCR beta chain sequence. Its specificity is not known. The source of the sample is a study of response to subunit inactivated influenza vaccine. Study findings and constraints: New T cells are recruited in small numbers by each seasonal influenza vaccination, according to the authors' suggestion.

This CDR3 is built from 15 residues. The V segment lost 6 bases and the J segment 3 bases; nucleotides outside the gene matches: 9. Germline V lookup: CDR1 MNHEY, CDR2 SMNVEV (reference sequence). TCRdb re-called the RT-PCR reads through MiXCR, storing one row per CDR3 protein. The sample has about 700,000 distinct CDR3 sequences, about 15% seen once. Sequenced here: PBMCs from blood, sampled less than 15 days before vaccination. This receptor was identified in a man aged 50 to 60 who received an inactivated influenza vaccine. V is TRBV27 and J is TRBJ2-7; 9 bases are shared with TRBD2. CDR3 residues: CASRDQAGGNYEQYF. The CDR3 nucleotides read TGTGCCAGCAGAGATCAAGCGGGAGGTAACTACGAGCAGTACTTC.